Below are 17 T cell receptor beta chains sequenced from a single sample in a study of blood T cell repertoires in COVID-19. TCRdb's table, derived via immunoSEQ multiplex PCR, lists solely in-frame clones and lacks some. The sample lists fewer than 300,000 clones; approximately 80% were seen once. Sample: PBMCs or T cells enriched from blood (not recorded which). The source is a man in his forties or fifties who had been exposed to COVID-19.

The chain combines TRBV11-2 with TRBJ2-2; D is possibly TRBD1 (5 bases). V was pared by 5 bases and J by 16 bases, with 26 bases between. Germline V CDR1 and CDR2: SGHAT, FQNNGV. The CDR3 is made up of 15 amino acids. CDR3 sequence reads: CASSPTPGRAKVRFF. The CDR3 DNA reads as TGTGCCAGCAGCCCGACGCCAGGCAGGGCTAAAGTTAGGTTTTTT.

The CDR3 protein is CASSLGASYEQYF. CDR3 bases: TGTGCCAGCAGCTTAGGGGCCTCCTACGAGCAGTACTTC. This sequence joins TRBV7-9 and TRBJ2-7; D not certain. The CDR3 loop spans 13 amino acids. Germline CDR1 SEHNR, CDR2 FQNEAQ (reference sequence). V lost 1 base and J 0 bases, leaving 4 bases between the germline ends.

The chain recombines TRBV3-1 (or the pseudogene TRBV3-2) with TRBJ1-1, with no clear D. The CDR3 has 14 amino acids. Germline V gene data show CDR1 as LGHDT and CDR2 as YNNKEL (reference sequence). Trimming took off 4 bases at V and 2 bases at J, with 11 bases between the two ends. CDR3 amino acids: CASSPPGANTEAFF. The CDR3 region has the DNA TGTGCCAGCAGCCCCCCCGGAGCAAACACTGAAGCTTTCTTT.

In this sample, this clone turned up a few times. The chain couples TRBV29-1 to TRBJ2-7; 7 bases map to TRBD1. The trim removed 3 bases at V and 1 base at J, leaving 3 bases unmatched. Germline CDR1 SQVTM, CDR2 ANQGSEA. The CDR3 extends over 13 amino acids. CDR3 DNA sequence: TGCAGCGTTGAGCCACAGGGGTCCTACGAGCAGTACTTC. It encodes CSVEPQGSYEQYF.

The gene calls are TRBV7-8 and TRBJ2-7; D perhaps matches TRBD2 (6 bases). The V gene lost 2 bases and the J gene lost 5 bases, with 22 bases spanning the gap. Germline V CDR1 and CDR2: SGHVS, FQNEAQ. The CDR3 sequence is 17 residues long. CDR3 DNA: TGTGCCAGCAGCTTATTGGTGGGGGGACCCTCCACCAACGAGCAGTACTTC. It encodes CASSLLVGGPSTNEQYF.

V is TRBV27 and J is TRBJ2-2, with TRBD1 as a possible D gene (6 bases). Trimming pared 7 bases from V and 0 bases from J, leaving 15 bases between. Germline V lookup: CDR1 MNHEY, CDR2 SMNVEV (reference sequence). This CDR3 has 16 residues. In DNA form, the CDR3 reads TGTGCCAGCAACCCACTCGGACAGTCGAACACCGGGGAGCTGTTTTTT. Its translation: CASNPLGQSNTGELFF.

This clone was counted once. The rearrangement joins TRBV11-2 to TRBJ1-2; 8 positions agree with TRBD1. V was pared by 5 bases and J by 7 bases, with 6 bases of the junction left unmatched. Germline-derived CDR1 and CDR2 are SGHAT and FQNNGV. CDR3 length: 13 residues. The CDR3 DNA reads TGTGCCAGCAGCGCGGACAGGGCGACTGGCTACACCTTC. As protein: CASSADRATGYTF.

There are a few counts of this clone. V usage is TRBV7-3 and J usage is TRBJ2-3, with a tentative D call TRBD2 (6 bases). V gave up 5 bases and J gave up 4 bases, with 19 bases separating them. This CDR3 region has 16 residues. Germline V gene sequence: CDR1 SGHTA, CDR2 FQGTGA. The CDR3 DNA follows: TGTGCCAGCAGCCCCCTTTCGGGAGCCCTCGCAGATACGCAGTATTTT. This codes for CASSPLSGALADTQYF. Filled out from reference TRBV7-3 and TRBJ2-3, the complete variable domain reads GAGVSQTPSNKVTEKGKYVELRCDPISGHTALYWYRQSLGQGPEFLIYFQGTGAADDSGLPNDRFFAVRPEGSVSTLKIQRTERGDSAVYLCASSPLSGALADTQYFGPGTRLTVL.

This chain joins TRBV3-1 (or the pseudogene TRBV3-2) and TRBJ2-4; unclear D gene. Germline lookup yields CDR1 LGHDT and CDR2 YNNKEL (reference sequence). The CDR3 length is 14 residues. Trimming removed 1 base at V and 9 bases at J, with 13 bases between. CDR3 region: CASSQGASVSIQYF. For the CDR3, the DNA is TGTGCCAGCAGCCAAGGGGCCAGTGTGTCCATTCAGTACTTC.

The chain employs TRBV5-6 and TRBJ1-1, with TRBD1 as a possible D gene (5 bases). V was shortened by 0 bases and J by 8 bases, with 17 bases between the two germline ends. Germline-derived CDR1 and CDR2 are SGHDT and YYEEEE. This CDR3 is built from 15 residues. For the CDR3, the DNA is TGTGCCAGCAGCTTGGCCGCATTTGGGGCGAGGGAAGCTTTCTTT. Translating it yields CASSLAAFGAREAFF.

V gene TRBV27 combines with J gene TRBJ2-1; 12 bases are a match to TRBD2. The CDR3 spans 15 residues. Per the germline V gene, CDR1 is MNHEY and CDR2 is SMNVEV (reference sequence). Trimming removed 6 bases from V and 3 bases from J; junction bases left unmatched: 3. For the CDR3, the DNA is TGTGCCAGCAGATCGACTAGCGGGAGCTACAATGAGCAGTTCTTC. It specifies CASRSTSGSYNEQFF.

This rearrangement joins TRBV18 to TRBJ1-4; a weak D match, TRBD1 (5 bases). Trimming shortened V by 5 bases and J by 8 bases, and 12 bases separated the two germline ends. Germline values: CDR1 KGHSH, CDR2 LQKENI. The CDR3 is 13 residues long. DNA of the CDR3: TGTGCCAGCTCAAGGGGCTCTGGGGAAAAACTGTTTTTT. Its translation: CASSRGSGEKLFF.

V is TRBV25-1 and J is TRBJ1-2; TRBD1 aligns across 8 bases. Germline V gene sequence: CDR1 MGHDK, CDR2 SYGVNS. The CDR3 loop spans 16 amino acids. The junction had 10 bases not matched to a gene; V was cut back by 3 bases and J by 4 bases. The DNA for the CDR3 is TGTGCCAGCAGTGACAGGGGGCGCGAGGGGAGCTATGGCTACACCTTC. This encodes CASSDRGREGSYGYTF.

The chain employs TRBV6-5 and TRBJ2-7, with 10 bases matching TRBD1. V gave up 6 bases and J gave up 7 bases; unmatched junction bases: 6. Germline lookup yields CDR1 MNHEY and CDR2 SVGAGI. This CDR3 region has 13 residues. CDR3 nucleotides: TGTGCCAGCAGAAGGACAGGGGGGTGGGAGCAGTACTTC. The encoded protein is CASRRTGGWEQYF.

The V call is TRBV19, the J call TRBJ1-1; D call uncertain. The germline gives CDR1 LNHDA, CDR2 SQIVND (reference sequence). Between the trimmed V and J ends, which lost 6 bases and 0 bases, there was a span of 11 bases. The CDR3 is made up of 14 amino acids. CDR3 in amino acids: CASSGTAMNTEAFF. The CDR3 DNA sequence: TGTGCCAGTAGCGGTACAGCCATGAACACTGAAGCTTTCTTT.

The chain recombines TRBV24-1 with TRBJ1-2; D uncertain. The CDR3 runs to 14 residues. Trimming took 3 bases from V and 4 from J, leaving 11 bases between them. The germline V gene has CDR1 KGHDR and CDR2 SFDVKD. CDR3 residues: CATSDSQFTYGYTF. As DNA, the CDR3 is TGTGCCACCAGTGATAGTCAGTTTACCTATGGCTACACCTTC.

CDR3 nucleotide sequence: TGTGCCAGCAGCTCGGGACAGGTTTATGGAAAACTGTTTTTT. Residues: CASSSGQVYGKLFF. The chain joins TRBV11-3 to TRBJ1-4; 8 bases align to TRBD1. Losses at the gene ends were 4 bases for V and 10 bases for J; bases not matched to a gene: 8. The CDR3 is 14 residues long. Germline loops: CDR1 SGHNT, CDR2 YENEEA.